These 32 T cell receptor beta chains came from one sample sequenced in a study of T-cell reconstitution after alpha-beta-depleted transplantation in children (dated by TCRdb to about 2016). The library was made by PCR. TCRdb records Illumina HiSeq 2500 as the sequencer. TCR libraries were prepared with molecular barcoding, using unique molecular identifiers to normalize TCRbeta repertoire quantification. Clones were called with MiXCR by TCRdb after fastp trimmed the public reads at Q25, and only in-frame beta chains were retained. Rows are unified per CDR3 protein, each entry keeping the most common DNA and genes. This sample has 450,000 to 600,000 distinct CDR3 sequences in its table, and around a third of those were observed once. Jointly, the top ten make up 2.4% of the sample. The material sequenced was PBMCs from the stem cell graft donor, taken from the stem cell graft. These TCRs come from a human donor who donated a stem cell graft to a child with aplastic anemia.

CDR3 sequence (DNA): TGCGCCAGCAGCGGAAAGGGGGGTGACAAGACCCAGTACTTC. Its protein product is CASSGKGGDKTQYF. The V gene is TRBV5-1, the J gene TRBJ2-5; D may match TRBD1 or TRBD2 (6 bases each). The CDR3 is 14 residues long. The V end lost 4 bases, the J end lost 6 bases, and 16 bases lay between the germline ends. In germline, CDR1 is SGHRS, CDR2 YFSETQ.

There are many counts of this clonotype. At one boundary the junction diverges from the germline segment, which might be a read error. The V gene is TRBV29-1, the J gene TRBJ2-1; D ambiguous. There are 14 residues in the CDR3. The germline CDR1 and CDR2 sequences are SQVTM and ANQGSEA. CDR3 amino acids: CSVGLRNSNNEQFF. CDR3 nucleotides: TGCAGCGTTGGACTTCGGAACTCCAACAATGAGCAGTTCTTC.

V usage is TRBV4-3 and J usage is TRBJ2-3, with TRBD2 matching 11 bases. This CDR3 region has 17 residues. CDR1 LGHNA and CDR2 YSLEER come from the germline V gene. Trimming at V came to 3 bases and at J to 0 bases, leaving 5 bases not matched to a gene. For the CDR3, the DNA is TGCGCCAGCAGCCAGGGACTAGCGGATACCAGCACAGATACGCAGTATTTT. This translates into CASSQGLADTSTDTQYF.

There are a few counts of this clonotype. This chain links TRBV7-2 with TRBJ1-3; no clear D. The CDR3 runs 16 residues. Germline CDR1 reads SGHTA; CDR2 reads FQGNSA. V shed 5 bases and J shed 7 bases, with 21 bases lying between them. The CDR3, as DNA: TGTGCCAGCAGCCCCAGCCACAGAACCCTGGGGAACACCATATATTTT. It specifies CASSPSHRTLGNTIYF.

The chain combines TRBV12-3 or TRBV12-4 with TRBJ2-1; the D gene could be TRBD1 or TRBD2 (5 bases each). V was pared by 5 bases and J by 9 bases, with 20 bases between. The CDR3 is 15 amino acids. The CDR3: CASSPSSGAVGEQFF. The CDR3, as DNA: TGTGCCAGCAGTCCCTCATCCGGGGCAGTAGGTGAGCAGTTCTTC.

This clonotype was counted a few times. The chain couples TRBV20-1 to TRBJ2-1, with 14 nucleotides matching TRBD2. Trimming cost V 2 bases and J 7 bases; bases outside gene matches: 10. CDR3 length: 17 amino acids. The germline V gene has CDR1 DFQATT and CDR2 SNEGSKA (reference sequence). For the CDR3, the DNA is TGCAGTGCTAGACAACCGGGACTAGCGGGAGATCGGAATGAGCAGTTCTTC. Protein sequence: CSARQPGLAGDRNEQFF.

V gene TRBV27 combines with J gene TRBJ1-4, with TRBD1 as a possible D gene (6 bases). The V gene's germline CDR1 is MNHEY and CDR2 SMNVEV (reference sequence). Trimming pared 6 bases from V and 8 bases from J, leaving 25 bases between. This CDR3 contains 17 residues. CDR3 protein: CASSSLSPQGGGEKLFF. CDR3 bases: TGTGCCAGCAGCTCTTTATCCCCCCAGGGCGGGGGCGAAAAACTGTTTTTT.

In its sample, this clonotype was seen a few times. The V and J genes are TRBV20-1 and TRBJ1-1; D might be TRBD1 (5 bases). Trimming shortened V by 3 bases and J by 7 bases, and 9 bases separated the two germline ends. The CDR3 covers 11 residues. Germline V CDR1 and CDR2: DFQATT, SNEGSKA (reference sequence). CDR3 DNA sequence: TGCAGTGCTAGGGGGACCGGTGAAGCTTTCTTT. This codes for CSARGTGEAFF.

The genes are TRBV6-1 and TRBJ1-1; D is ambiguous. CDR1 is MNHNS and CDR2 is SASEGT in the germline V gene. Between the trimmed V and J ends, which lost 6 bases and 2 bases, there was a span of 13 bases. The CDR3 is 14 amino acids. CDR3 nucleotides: TGTGCCAGCAGCCGCCCGACGGATAACACTGAAGCTTTCTTT. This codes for CASSRPTDNTEAFF.

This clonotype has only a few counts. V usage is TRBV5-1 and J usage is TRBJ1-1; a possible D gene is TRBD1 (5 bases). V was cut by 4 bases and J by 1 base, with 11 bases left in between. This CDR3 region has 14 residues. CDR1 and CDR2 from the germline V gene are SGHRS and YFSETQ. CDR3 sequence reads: CASSANTGNTEAFF. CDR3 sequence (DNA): TGCGCCAGCAGCGCGAACACAGGGAACACTGAAGCTTTCTTT.

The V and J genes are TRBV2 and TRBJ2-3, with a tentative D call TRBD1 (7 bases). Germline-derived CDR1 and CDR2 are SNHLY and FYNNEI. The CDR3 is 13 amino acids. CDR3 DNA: TGTGCAACACAGGGGACTAGCACAGATACGCAGTATTTT. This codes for CATQGTSTDTQYF.

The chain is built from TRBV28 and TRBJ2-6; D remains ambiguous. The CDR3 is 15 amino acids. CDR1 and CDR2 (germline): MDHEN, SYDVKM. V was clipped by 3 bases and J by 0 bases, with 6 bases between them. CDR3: CASSLQSSGANVLTF. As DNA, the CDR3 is TGTGCCAGCAGTTTGCAAAGCTCTGGGGCCAACGTCCTGACTTTC.

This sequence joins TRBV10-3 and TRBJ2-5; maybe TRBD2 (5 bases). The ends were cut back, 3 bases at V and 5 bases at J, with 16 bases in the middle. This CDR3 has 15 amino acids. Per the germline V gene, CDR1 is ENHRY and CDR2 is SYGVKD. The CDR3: CAISDPGPRGETQYF. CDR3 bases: TGTGCCATCAGTGATCCCGGGCCAAGAGGGGAGACCCAGTACTTC.

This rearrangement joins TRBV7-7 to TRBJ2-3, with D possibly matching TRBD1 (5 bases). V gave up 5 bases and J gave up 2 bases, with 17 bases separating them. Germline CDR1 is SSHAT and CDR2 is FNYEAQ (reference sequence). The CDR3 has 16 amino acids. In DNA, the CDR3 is TGTGCCAGCAGCCCCCTAACAGGTTCGCTCACAGATACGCAGTATTTT. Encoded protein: CASSPLTGSLTDTQYF.

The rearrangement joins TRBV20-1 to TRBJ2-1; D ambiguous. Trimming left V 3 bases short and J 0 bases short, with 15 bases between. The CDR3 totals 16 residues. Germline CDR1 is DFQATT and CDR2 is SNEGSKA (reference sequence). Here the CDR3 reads CSASGLDPSSYNEQFF. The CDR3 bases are TGCAGTGCTAGTGGGCTAGACCCCTCCTCCTACAATGAGCAGTTCTTC.

CDR3 in amino acids: CASSLGVLNQLVFF. CDR3 sequence (DNA): TGTGCCAGCAGCTTGGGGGTGTTGAATCAATTGGTGTTTTTT. The chain uses TRBV5-6 and TRBJ1-4; no definite D call. CDR3 length: 14 residues. Deletions cut 0 bases from V and 15 bases from J, with 18 bases between. Germline CDR1 is SGHDT and CDR2 is YYEEEE.

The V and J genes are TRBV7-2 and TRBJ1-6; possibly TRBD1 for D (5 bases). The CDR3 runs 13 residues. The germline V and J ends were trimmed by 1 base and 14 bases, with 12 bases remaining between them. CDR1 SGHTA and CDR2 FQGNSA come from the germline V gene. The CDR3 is CASSLVARVSLHF. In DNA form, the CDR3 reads TGTGCCAGCAGCTTAGTTGCCAGGGTATCCCTCCACTTT. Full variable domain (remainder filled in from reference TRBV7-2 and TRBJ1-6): GAGVSQSPSNKVTEKGKDVELRCDPISGHTALYWYRQSLGQGLEFLIYFQGNSAPDKSGLPSDRFSAERTGGSVSTLTIQRTQQEDSAVYLCASSLVARVSLHFGNGTRLTVT.

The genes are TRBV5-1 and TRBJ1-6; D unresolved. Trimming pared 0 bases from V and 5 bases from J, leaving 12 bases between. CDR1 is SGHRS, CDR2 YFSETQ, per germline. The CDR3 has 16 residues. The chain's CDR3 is CASSLDGQPNNSPLHF. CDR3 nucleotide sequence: TGCGCCAGCAGCTTGGATGGGCAGCCTAATAATTCACCCCTCCACTTT. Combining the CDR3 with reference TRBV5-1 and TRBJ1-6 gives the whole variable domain KAGVTQTPRYLIKTRGQQVTLSCSPISGHRSVSWYQQTPGQGLQFLFEYFSETQRNKGNFPGRFSGRQFSNSRSEMNVSTLELGDSALYLCASSLDGQPNNSPLHFGNGTRLTVT.

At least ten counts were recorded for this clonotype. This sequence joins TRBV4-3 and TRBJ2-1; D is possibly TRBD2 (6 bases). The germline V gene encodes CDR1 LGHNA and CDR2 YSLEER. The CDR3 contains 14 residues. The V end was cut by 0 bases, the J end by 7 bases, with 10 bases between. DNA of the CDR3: TGCGCCAGCAGCCAAGATTCGGCGGGGAATGAGCAGTTCTTC. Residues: CASSQDSAGNEQFF.

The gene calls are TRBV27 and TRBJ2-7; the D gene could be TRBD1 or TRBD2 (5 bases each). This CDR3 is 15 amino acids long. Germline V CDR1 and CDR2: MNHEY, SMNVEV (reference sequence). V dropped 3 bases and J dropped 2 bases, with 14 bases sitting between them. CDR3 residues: CASSFREGRAYEQYF. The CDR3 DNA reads TGTGCCAGCAGTTTCCGTGAGGGCAGGGCCTACGAGCAGTACTTC.

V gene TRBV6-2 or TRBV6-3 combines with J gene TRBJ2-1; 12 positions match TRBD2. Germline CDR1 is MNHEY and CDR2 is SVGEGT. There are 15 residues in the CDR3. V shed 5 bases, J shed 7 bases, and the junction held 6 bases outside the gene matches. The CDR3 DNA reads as TGTGCCAGCAGTCTAGCGGGAGGGGTCTTTAATGAGCAGTTCTTC. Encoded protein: CASSLAGGVFNEQFF.

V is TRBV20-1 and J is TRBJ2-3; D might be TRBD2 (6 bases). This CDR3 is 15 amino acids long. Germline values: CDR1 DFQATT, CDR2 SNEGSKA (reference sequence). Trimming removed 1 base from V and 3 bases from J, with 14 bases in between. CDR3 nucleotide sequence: TGCAGTGCTAGAGTTAAGCGGGCGACTACAGATACGCAGTATTTT. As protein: CSARVKRATTDTQYF.

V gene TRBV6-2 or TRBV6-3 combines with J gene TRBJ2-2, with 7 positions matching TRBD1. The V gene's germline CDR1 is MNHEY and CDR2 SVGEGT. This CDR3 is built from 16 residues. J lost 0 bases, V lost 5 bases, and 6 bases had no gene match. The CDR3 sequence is CASSLRDSANTGELFF. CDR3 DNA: TGTGCCAGCAGTCTCAGGGACAGCGCGAACACCGGGGAGCTGTTTTTT.

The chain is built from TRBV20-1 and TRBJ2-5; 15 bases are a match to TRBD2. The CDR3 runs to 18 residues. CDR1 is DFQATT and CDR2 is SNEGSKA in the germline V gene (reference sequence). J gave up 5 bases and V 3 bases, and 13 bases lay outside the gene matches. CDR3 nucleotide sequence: TGCAGTGCTAGGCCGGGACTAGCGGGAGGTGGGGTCGCGGAGACCCAGTACTTC. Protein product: CSARPGLAGGGVAETQYF.

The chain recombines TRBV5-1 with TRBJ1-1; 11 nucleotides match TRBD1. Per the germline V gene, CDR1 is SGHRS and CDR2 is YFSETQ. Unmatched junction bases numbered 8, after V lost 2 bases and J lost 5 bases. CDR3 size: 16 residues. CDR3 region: CASSFQHRDRGTEAFF. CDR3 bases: TGCGCCAGCAGCTTCCAACACCGGGACAGGGGGACTGAAGCTTTCTTT.

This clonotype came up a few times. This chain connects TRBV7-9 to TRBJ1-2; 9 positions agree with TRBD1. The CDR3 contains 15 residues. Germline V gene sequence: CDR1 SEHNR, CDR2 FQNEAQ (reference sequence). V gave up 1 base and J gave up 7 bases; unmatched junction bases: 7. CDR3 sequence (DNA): TGTGCCAGCAGCTTAGTGGAACAGGGGGCCGCTGGCTACACCTTC. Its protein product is CASSLVEQGAAGYTF.

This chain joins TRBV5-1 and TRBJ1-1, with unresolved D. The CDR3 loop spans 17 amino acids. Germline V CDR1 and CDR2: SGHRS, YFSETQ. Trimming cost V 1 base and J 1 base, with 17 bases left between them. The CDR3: CASSLRWPGSTNTEAFF. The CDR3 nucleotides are TGCGCCAGCAGCTTGAGATGGCCCGGGTCTACGAACACTGAAGCTTTCTTT.

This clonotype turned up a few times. The CDR3 coding sequence is TGTGCCAGCAGCTTAATGGCCACCGGGGAGCTGTTTTTT. Amino acids: CASSLMATGELFF. The V call is TRBV7-8, the J call TRBJ2-2; D is uncertain. V was trimmed by 2 bases and J by 4 bases, leaving 5 bases between them. Per the germline V gene, CDR1 is SGHVS and CDR2 is FQNEAQ. The CDR3 loop spans 13 amino acids.

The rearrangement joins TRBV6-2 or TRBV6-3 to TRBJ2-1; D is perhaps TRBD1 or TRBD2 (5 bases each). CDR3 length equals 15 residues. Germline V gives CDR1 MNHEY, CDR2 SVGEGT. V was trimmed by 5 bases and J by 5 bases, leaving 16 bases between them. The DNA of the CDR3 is TGTGCCAGCAGTGATGGGACCTTTTCCCACAATGAGCAGTTCTTC. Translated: CASSDGTFSHNEQFF.

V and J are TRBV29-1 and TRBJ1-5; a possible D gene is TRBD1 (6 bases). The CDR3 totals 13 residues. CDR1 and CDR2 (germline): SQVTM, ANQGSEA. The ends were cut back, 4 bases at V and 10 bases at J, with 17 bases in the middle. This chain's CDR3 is CSVATGTVSPQHF. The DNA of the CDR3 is TGCAGCGTTGCTACAGGGACGGTTTCTCCCCAGCATTTT.

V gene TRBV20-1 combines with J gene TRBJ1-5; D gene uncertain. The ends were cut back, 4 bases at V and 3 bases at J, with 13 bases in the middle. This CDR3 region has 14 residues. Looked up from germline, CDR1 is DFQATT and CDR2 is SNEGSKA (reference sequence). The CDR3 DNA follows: TGCAGTGCTACCTCCGGAGTTCTCAATCAGCCCCAGCATTTT. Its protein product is CSATSGVLNQPQHF.

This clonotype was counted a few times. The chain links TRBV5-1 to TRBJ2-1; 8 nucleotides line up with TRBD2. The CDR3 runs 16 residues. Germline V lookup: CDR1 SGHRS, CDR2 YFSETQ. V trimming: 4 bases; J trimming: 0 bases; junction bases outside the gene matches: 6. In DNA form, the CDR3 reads TGCGCCAGCAGCCAGTCGAGCGGGAGCTCCTACAATGAGCAGTTCTTC. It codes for CASSQSSGSSYNEQFF.